This TCR beta chain was identified in a study of blood T cell repertoires in COVID-19. The table lists this clone with a count of one. Only in-frame clones appear in the TCRdb table, and some are missing; sequencing was by immunoSEQ multiplex PCR. The sample contains approximately 260,000 clones, roughly 84% of which appear only once. The CDR3 extends over 12 amino acids. Trimming took off 0 bases at V and 14 bases at J, with 11 bases between the two ends. The germline gives CDR1 SGHNT, CDR2 YYREEE (reference sequence). The specimen sequenced was peripheral blood. This receptor was taken from a woman aged 40 to 49 who had recovered from COVID-19. This chain connects TRBV5-4 to TRBJ1-4; D possibly corresponds to TRBD1 (5 bases). CDR3: CASSLEQGRLFF. In DNA form, the CDR3 reads TGTGCCAGCAGCTTGGAGCAGGGCCGGCTGTTTTTT.